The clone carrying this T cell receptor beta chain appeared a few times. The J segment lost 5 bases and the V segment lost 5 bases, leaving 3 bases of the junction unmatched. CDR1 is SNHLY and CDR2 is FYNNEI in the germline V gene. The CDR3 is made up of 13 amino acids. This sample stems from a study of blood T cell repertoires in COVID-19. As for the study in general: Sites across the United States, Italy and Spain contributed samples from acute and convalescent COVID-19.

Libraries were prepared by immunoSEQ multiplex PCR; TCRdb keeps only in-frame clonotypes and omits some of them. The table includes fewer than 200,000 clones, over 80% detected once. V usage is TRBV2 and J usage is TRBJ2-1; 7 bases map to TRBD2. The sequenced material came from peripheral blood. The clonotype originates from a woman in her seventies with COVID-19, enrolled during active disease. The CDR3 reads CASSPGGNNEQFF. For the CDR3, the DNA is TGTGCCAGCAGTCCGGGAGGAAACAATGAGCAGTTCTTC.